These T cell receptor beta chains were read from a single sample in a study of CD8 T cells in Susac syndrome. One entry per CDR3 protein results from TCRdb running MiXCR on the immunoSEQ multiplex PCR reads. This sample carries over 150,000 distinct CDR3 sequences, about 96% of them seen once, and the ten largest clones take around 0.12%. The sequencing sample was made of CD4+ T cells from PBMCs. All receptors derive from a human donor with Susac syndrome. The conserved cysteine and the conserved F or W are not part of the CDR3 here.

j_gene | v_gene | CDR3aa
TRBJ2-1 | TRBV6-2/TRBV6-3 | ASSYQVAEQF
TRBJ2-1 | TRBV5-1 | ASSFRLAGDTYNEQF
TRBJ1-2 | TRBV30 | AWSFAGVYGYT
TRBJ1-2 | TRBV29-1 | SVVAPLSYGYT
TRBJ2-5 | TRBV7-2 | ASSFWGGETQY
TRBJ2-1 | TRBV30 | AWSASGRLLNEQF
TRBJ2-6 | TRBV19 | ASSMLTRTGSGANVLT
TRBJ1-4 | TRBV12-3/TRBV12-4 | ASSSDRGRVEKLF
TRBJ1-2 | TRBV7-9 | ASSFVDSYGYT
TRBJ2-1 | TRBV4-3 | ASSPQGLAGGPSF
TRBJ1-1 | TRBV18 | ASSPLQGRTEAF
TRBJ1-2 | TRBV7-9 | ASTIASGYGYT
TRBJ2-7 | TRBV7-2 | ASSLGVQTYEQY
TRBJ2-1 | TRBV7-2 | ASSSLAGVHNEQF
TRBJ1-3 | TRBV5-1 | ASSPGTAEDTIY
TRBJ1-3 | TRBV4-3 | ASSQDGGASSGNTIY